These 21 T cell receptor beta chains share one sample of origin, sequenced in a study of beta chain features in type 1 diabetes. Expressed TCRB transcripts were sequenced because the entire RNA isolate underwent reverse transcription. Data came from immunoSEQ multiplex PCR; TCRdb stores just in-frame clones and leaves some out. The table has about 350,000 clones, around 20% seen once; the top ten hold around 0.044%. The sample consisted of naive CD4+ T cells from blood. These receptors were collected from a woman aged 18-29 years in good health.

This clone was detected only a few times. The rearrangement links TRBV29-1 to TRBJ2-6; a weak D match, TRBD2 (6 bases). The V end lost 7 bases, the J end lost 4 bases, and 17 bases lay between the germline ends. Germline V gene sequence: CDR1 SQVTM, CDR2 ANQGSEA. The CDR3 loop spans 15 amino acids. For the CDR3, the DNA is TGCAGCGCCCGGGGGTCCCCCGGAGGGGCCAACGTCCTGACTTTC. It encodes CSARGSPGGANVLTF.

The CDR3 nucleotides are TGCGCCAGCAGCTTGGATCCAGTAGCCAACTATGGCTACACCTTC. As protein: CASSLDPVANYGYTF. The chain recombines TRBV5-1 with TRBJ1-2; D not certain. V lost 0 bases and J 2 bases, leaving 11 bases between the germline ends. The CDR3 has 15 amino acids. Germline V CDR1 and CDR2: SGHRS, YFSETQ.

The chain carries TRBV7-9 and TRBJ2-5, with D hard to call. The CDR3 extends over 13 amino acids. Germline V gives CDR1 SEHNR, CDR2 FQNEAQ (reference sequence). V was shortened by 2 bases and J by 5 bases, with 9 bases between the two germline ends. The CDR3 sequence is CASSLPNEETQYF. For the CDR3, the DNA is TGTGCCAGCAGCTTACCCAATGAGGAGACCCAGTACTTC.

This clone came up a few times. V usage is TRBV13 and J usage is TRBJ1-1; perhaps TRBD1 as D (6 bases). The germline V gene encodes CDR1 PRHDT and CDR2 FYEKMQ (reference sequence). The CDR3 totals 12 residues. V gave up 6 bases and J gave up 8 bases, with 13 bases separating them. The CDR3: CASRTRGGEAFF. The CDR3 coding sequence is TGTGCCAGCAGAACGAGGGGGGGGGAAGCTTTCTTT.

This clone has a handful of counts. This chain uses TRBV6-5 with TRBJ2-7; D might be TRBD1 (6 bases). CDR1 is MNHEY, CDR2 SVGAGI, per germline. Deletions cut 4 bases from V and 10 bases from J, with 20 bases between. The CDR3 totals 14 residues. CDR3 DNA: TGTGCCAGCAGTTTAAAACAGGGTCTCCGTCACCAGTACTTC. Its translation is CASSLKQGLRHQYF.

V is TRBV5-1 and J is TRBJ2-1, with TRBD2 as a possible D gene (6 bases). Trimming pared 4 bases from V and 4 bases from J, leaving 15 bases between. CDR3 size: 15 residues. Germline lookup yields CDR1 SGHRS and CDR2 YFSETQ. CDR3 in amino acids: CASSPEVRGYNEQFF. CDR3 nucleotides: TGCGCCAGCAGCCCAGAGGTGCGGGGTTACAATGAGCAGTTCTTC.

This clone showed up just a few times. The chain combines TRBV5-1 with TRBJ1-5; D remains ambiguous. CDR3 size: 14 residues. Trimming took off 5 bases at V and 3 bases at J, with 12 bases between the two ends. The germline V gene encodes CDR1 SGHRS and CDR2 YFSETQ. CDR3 sequence reads: CASSPGGTNQPQHF. CDR3 nucleotide sequence: TGCGCCAGCAGTCCAGGAGGAACCAATCAGCCCCAGCATTTT.

The rearrangement uses TRBV7-8 and TRBJ2-3; perhaps TRBD2 as D (6 bases). V was clipped by 4 bases and J by 1 base, with 12 bases between them. Germline assignment: CDR1 SGHVS and CDR2 FQNEAQ. The CDR3 is made up of 15 amino acids. The CDR3 DNA reads TGTGCCAGCAGCTCATATAGCGGCCGCACAGATACGCAGTATTTT. It codes for CASSSYSGRTDTQYF.

The chain has TRBV25-1 and TRBJ2-7, with D possibly being TRBD1 (6 bases). CDR1 is MGHDK and CDR2 is SYGVNS in the germline V gene. V was clipped by 5 bases and J by 0 bases, with 14 bases between them. The CDR3 consists of 15 residues. The CDR3 sequence is CASSFPGASSYEQYF. The CDR3 nucleotides read TGTGCCAGCAGTTTCCCAGGGGCATCCTCCTACGAGCAGTACTTC.

The V call is TRBV29-1, the J call TRBJ2-5; maybe TRBD2 (6 bases). The germline V and J ends were trimmed by 2 bases and 0 bases, with 25 bases remaining between them. Germline V gene data show CDR1 as SQVTM and CDR2 as ANQGSEA. The CDR3 spans 19 residues. Written as DNA, the CDR3 is TGCAGCGTTGAAATCCACCTCAACCGGGACTCCATGTACCAAGAGACCCAGTACTTC. Translation: CSVEIHLNRDSMYQETQYF.

The chain is built from TRBV7-9 and TRBJ2-2; 11 bases align to TRBD2. The germline V gene encodes CDR1 SEHNR and CDR2 FQNEAQ (reference sequence). With 5 bases clipped from V and 2 bases from J, the junction kept 4 bases outside the gene matches. The CDR3 runs to 16 residues. In nucleotides, the CDR3 is TGTGCCAGCAGCCGCGGGACTAGCGGTAACACCGGGGAGCTGTTTTTT. It yields the protein CASSRGTSGNTGELFF.

This clone was recorded a few times. The J gene is TRBJ2-1, the V gene TRBV5-4; tentative D call: TRBD2 (6 bases). This CDR3 has 14 residues. From germline, CDR1 is SGHNT and CDR2 YYREEE (reference sequence). Trimming took off 1 base at V and 6 bases at J, with 11 bases between the two ends. CDR3 in amino acids: CASSLMGSGNEQFF. The DNA of the CDR3 is TGTGCCAGCAGCTTGATGGGTAGCGGCAATGAGCAGTTCTTC.

This chain links TRBV12-5 with TRBJ2-5; a possible D gene is TRBD2 (6 bases). Germline CDR1 and CDR2: LGHNT and FRNRAP. V lost 6 bases and J 5 bases, leaving 16 bases between the germline ends. There are 14 residues in the CDR3. As DNA, the CDR3 is TGTGCTAGTGGCCTTTCGGGGGTTTGGGAGACCCAGTACTTC. Its translation is CASGLSGVWETQYF. Filled out from reference TRBV12-5 and TRBJ2-5, the complete variable domain reads DARVTQTPRHKVTEMGQEVTMRCQPILGHNTVFWYRQTMMQGLELLAYFRNRAPLDDSGMPKDRFSAEMPDATLATLKIQPSEPRDSAVYFCASGLSGVWETQYFGPGTRLLVL.

This clone was picked up a small number of times. The rearrangement uses TRBV18 and TRBJ2-5, with TRBD1 matching over 9 bases. Germline loops: CDR1 KGHSH, CDR2 LQKENI. Germline trimming cut 3 bases from V and 4 bases from J; bases unmatched to any gene: 3. This CDR3 is 14 amino acids long. Here the CDR3 DNA reads TGTGCCAGCTCACCGACAGGGGGTGGAGAGACCCAGTACTTC. Translating it yields CASSPTGGGETQYF.

This clone was seen a handful of times. The CDR3 region is CASSLASGRRETQYF. As DNA, the CDR3 is TGTGCCAGCAGCTTAGCGTCAGGGAGGCGGGAGACCCAGTACTTC. The V call is TRBV7-9, the J call TRBJ2-5; D is perhaps TRBD2 (6 bases). The CDR3 covers 15 residues. Germline V gene lookup returns CDR1 SEHNR and CDR2 FQNEAQ (reference sequence). V lost 0 bases and J lost 5, with 13 bases in between.

The chain carries TRBV27 and TRBJ2-5, with D possibly TRBD1 on 5 matching bases. This CDR3 contains 16 residues. Germline assignment: CDR1 MNHEY and CDR2 SMNVEV (reference sequence). Deletions cut 0 bases from V and 5 bases from J, with 16 bases between. The CDR3 DNA is TGTGCCAGCAGTTTATCCTGGACACGACCTGGGGAGACCCAGTACTTC. Protein: CASSLSWTRPGETQYF.

This clone turned up a few times. The V and J genes are TRBV19 and TRBJ2-1; a weak D match, TRBD2 (6 bases). The CDR3 extends over 13 amino acids. V lost 0 bases and J 9 bases, leaving 9 bases between the germline ends. CDR1 is LNHDA and CDR2 is SQIVND in the germline V gene (reference sequence). CDR3 region: CASSIDPAGEQFF. CDR3 nucleotides: TGTGCCAGTAGTATAGACCCAGCGGGTGAGCAGTTCTTC.

This clone was counted between two and nine times. The chain has TRBV11-2 and TRBJ2-5; D gene ambiguous. Germline lookup yields CDR1 SGHAT and CDR2 FQNNGV. The CDR3 runs to 15 residues. Deletions cut 2 bases from V and 0 bases from J, with 10 bases between. The CDR3 spells CASSLQASYQETQYF. In DNA, the CDR3 is TGTGCCAGCAGCTTACAGGCCTCGTACCAAGAGACCCAGTACTTC.

In its sample, this clone was seen a few times. This chain links TRBV6-5 with TRBJ1-2, with D perhaps matching TRBD1 (5 bases). The CDR3 runs 13 residues. Germline CDR1 reads MNHEY; CDR2 reads SVGAGI. The V gene lost 1 base and the J gene lost 8 bases, with 11 bases spanning the gap. This CDR3 is CASSYLEQAGYTF. The CDR3 nucleotides are TGTGCCAGCAGTTACTTGGAACAGGCGGGCTACACCTTC.

The rearrangement joins TRBV30 to TRBJ1-2; D perhaps matches TRBD1 (5 bases). The CDR3 spans 13 residues. Trimming shortened V by 6 bases and J by 0 bases, and 11 bases separated the two germline ends. Germline loops: CDR1 GTSNPN, CDR2 SVGIG (reference sequence). CDR3 coding DNA: TGTGCCTGCCTACAGACAGCTAACTATGGCTACACCTTC. Its translation is CACLQTANYGYTF. The variable domain in full, with the rest retrieved from reference TRBV30 and TRBJ1-2, is SQTIHQWPATLVQPVGSPLSLECTVEGTSNPNLYWYRQAAGRGLQLLFYSVGIGQISSEVPQNLSASRPQDRQFILSSKKLLLSDSGFYLCACLQTANYGYTFGSGTRLTVV.

V usage is TRBV2 and J usage is TRBJ1-1; TRBD1 might be the D (6 bases). Germline V gene data show CDR1 as SNHLY and CDR2 as FYNNEI. Trimming took 4 bases from V and 0 from J, leaving 9 bases between them. The length of the CDR3 is 14 residues. The CDR3 here is CASSVRQVNTEAFF. As DNA, the CDR3 is TGTGCCAGCAGTGTTCGACAGGTGAACACTGAAGCTTTCTTT.